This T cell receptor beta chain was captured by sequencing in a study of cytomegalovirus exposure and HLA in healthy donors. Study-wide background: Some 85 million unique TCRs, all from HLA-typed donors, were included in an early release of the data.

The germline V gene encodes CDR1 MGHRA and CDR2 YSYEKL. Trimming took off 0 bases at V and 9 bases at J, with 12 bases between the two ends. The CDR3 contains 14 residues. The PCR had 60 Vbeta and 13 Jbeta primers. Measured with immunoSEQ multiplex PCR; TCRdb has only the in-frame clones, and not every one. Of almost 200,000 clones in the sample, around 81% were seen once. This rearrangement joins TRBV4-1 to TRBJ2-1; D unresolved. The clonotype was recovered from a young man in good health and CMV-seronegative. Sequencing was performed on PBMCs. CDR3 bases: TGCGCCAGCAGCCAAGAAACGAACAAAATTGAGCAGTTCTTC. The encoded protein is CASSQETNKIEQFF.